This T cell receptor (beta chain) was captured in a study of blood T cell repertoires in COVID-19. Study context: The study drew acute and convalescent COVID-19 samples from the United States, Italy and Spain. PBMCs, B-cell-depleted T cells, or T cells were the source of the cDNA or gDNA that made up the material.

The Seattle patients joined while their infection was active and were tracked longitudinally afterward. The authors' processing: Estimated nucleated cell counts came from reference gene primer amplification. Clones were read by immunoSEQ multiplex PCR, and TCRdb kept only the in-frame ones, dropping some. V, J and clone size are those of that table, while D and trimming were read from the DNA. Here the sample spans 200,000 to 250,000 clones, 70% to 85% being singletons. V gave up 8 bases and J gave up 0 bases, with 8 bases separating them. Germline values: CDR1 LNHNV, CDR2 YYDKDF (reference sequence). The CDR3 totals 13 residues.

The specimen sequenced was peripheral blood. The TCR sequence derives from a woman older than 75 with COVID-19, enrolled during active disease. The rearrangement uses TRBV15 and TRBJ2-1; a possible D gene is TRBD1 (6 bases). CDR3 DNA sequence: TGTGCCACCGGGACAAGCTCCTACAATGAGCAGTTCTTC. Protein product: CATGTSSYNEQFF.